A selection of T cell receptor beta chains follows, all from one sample in a study of neoadjuvant anti-PD-1 for oral cavity cancer. Some clones are missing from TCRdb's copy, which holds only in-frame ones; the method was immunoSEQ multiplex PCR. The sample holds around 13,000 clones, roughly 74% seen once. Specimen: PBMCs, collected after nivolumab (anti-PD-1) treatment. The receptors were sampled from a person between 35 and 79 years old with oral cavity squamous cell carcinoma. CDR3s include the opening cysteine and the closing phenylalanine or tryptophan. The D gene is left open where the match is weak. Size tells how often a clone was seen (once, few, many) or the class of an expanded clone, and some rows leave it out.

J gene: TRBJ2-7
V gene: TRBV30
D gene: TRBD2
clone size: once
CDR3 DNA: TGTGCCTGGACGCCCGGGACTAGCGGGAGCTACGAGCAGTACTTC
CDR3 protein: CAWTPGTSGSYEQYF

J gene: TRBJ2-3
V gene: TRBV11-3
D gene: TRBD2
clone size: once
CDR3 DNA: TGTGCCAGCGGGGTAGCGGGAACAGATACGCAGTATTTT
CDR3 protein: CASGVAGTDTQYF

J gene: TRBJ1-1
V gene: TRBV14
D gene: -
clone size: -
CDR3 DNA: TGTGCCAGCAGCCAAGATTTGGGTCTGAACACTGAAGCTTTCTTT
CDR3 protein: CASSQDLGLNTEAFF

J gene: TRBJ2-2
V gene: TRBV4-1
D gene: TRBD2
clone size: -
CDR3 DNA: TGCGCCAGCAGCCAAGTTTTTTTTATAAGGACTAGGCTAAACACCGGGGAGCTGTTTTTT
CDR3 protein: CASSQVFFIRTRLNTGELFF

J gene: TRBJ2-7
V gene: TRBV5-4
D gene: -
clone size: -
CDR3 DNA: TGTGCCAGCAGCTTGGGAATTTATAGTCCCGAGCAGTACTTC
CDR3 protein: CASSLGIYSPEQYF

J gene: TRBJ2-1
V gene: TRBV5-1
D gene: -
clone size: -
CDR3 DNA: TGCGCCAGCAGCTTGGGACAGGAATACAATGAGCAGTTCTTC
CDR3 protein: CASSLGQEYNEQFF

J gene: TRBJ1-5
V gene: TRBV4-1
D gene: -
clone size: -
CDR3 DNA: TGCGCCAGCAGCCCAACGGGCTTAGATCAGCCCCAGCATTTT
CDR3 protein: CASSPTGLDQPQHF

J gene: TRBJ1-2
V gene: TRBV2
D gene: -
clone size: -
CDR3 DNA: TGTGCCAGCAGTGTTGAGGTCTACTATGGCTACACCTTC
CDR3 protein: CASSVEVYYGYTF

J gene: TRBJ1-1
V gene: TRBV5-1
D gene: TRBD1
clone size: -
CDR3 DNA: TGCGCCAGCAGCATGAGCCCTCAGGACAGGGGCGGGTCTGAAGCTTTCTTT
CDR3 protein: CASSMSPQDRGGSEAFF

J gene: TRBJ1-5
V gene: TRBV18
D gene: -
clone size: -
CDR3 DNA: TGTGCCAGCTCACCAGGGGGCGGTGAGCCCCAGCATTTT
CDR3 protein: CASSPGGGEPQHF

J gene: TRBJ1-5
V gene: TRBV4-2
D gene: -
clone size: -
CDR3 DNA: TGTGCCAGCAGCCAGACTAATCAGGGGACTCAGCCCCAGCATTTT
CDR3 protein: CASSQTNQGTQPQHF

J gene: TRBJ1-1
V gene: TRBV11-3
D gene: -
clone size: few
CDR3 DNA: TGTGCCAGCAGCGTGGGACAGAACACTGAAGCTTTCTTT
CDR3 protein: CASSVGQNTEAFF

J gene: TRBJ1-2
V gene: TRBV9
D gene: -
clone size: -
CDR3 DNA: TGTGCCAGCAGCGTTGGCGGATACTATGGCTACACCTTC
CDR3 protein: CASSVGGYYGYTF

J gene: TRBJ2-1
V gene: TRBV11-2
D gene: -
clone size: -
CDR3 DNA: TGTGCCAGCAGCTTAAGGCGGGGATACAATGAGCAGTTCTTC
CDR3 protein: CASSLRRGYNEQFF

J gene: TRBJ2-3
V gene: TRBV5-1
D gene: TRBD1
clone size: -
CDR3 DNA: TGCGCCAGCAGCGCCGGGACAGGGTTAGATACGCAGTATTTT
CDR3 protein: CASSAGTGLDTQYF

J gene: TRBJ2-5
V gene: TRBV30
D gene: TRBD2
clone size: -
CDR3 DNA: TGTGCCTGGAGTGGGGCAGCGGGGGGGCATGAGACCCAGTACTTC
CDR3 protein: CAWSGAAGGHETQYF

J gene: TRBJ1-1
V gene: TRBV5-1
D gene: -
clone size: -
CDR3 DNA: TGCGCCAGCAGCTTGACCAAGATCACCATGGCTGAAGCTTTCTTT
CDR3 protein: CASSLTKITMAEAFF

J gene: TRBJ2-3
V gene: TRBV27
D gene: -
clone size: -
CDR3 DNA: TGTGCCAGCAGCCCCCGTGTGGACACAGATACGCAGTATTTT
CDR3 protein: CASSPRVDTDTQYF

J gene: TRBJ2-7
V gene: TRBV2
D gene: -
clone size: -
CDR3 DNA: TGTGCCAGCAGGCTGGAAGGGGAAACCTACGAGCAGTACTTC
CDR3 protein: CASRLEGETYEQYF

J gene: TRBJ1-5
V gene: TRBV7-9
D gene: -
clone size: few
CDR3 DNA: TGTGCCAGCAGCTCCCGCCGGGGGCGCCGACAGCATTTT
CDR3 protein: CASSSRRGRRQHF

J gene: TRBJ1-6
V gene: TRBV13
D gene: -
clone size: -
CDR3 DNA: TGTGCCAGCAGCTTATTTAGGGGAATTAATTCACCCCTCCACTTT
CDR3 protein: CASSLFRGINSPLHF

J gene: TRBJ2-7
V gene: TRBV7-8
D gene: TRBD1
clone size: -
CDR3 DNA: TGTGCCAGCAGTAATCGGGACAGAACCTACGAGCAGTACTTC
CDR3 protein: CASSNRDRTYEQYF

J gene: TRBJ2-7
V gene: TRBV6-1
D gene: -
clone size: -
CDR3 DNA: TGTGCCAGCAGTGAGGGGCTCCTTAACTCCTACGAGCAGTACTTC
CDR3 protein: CASSEGLLNSYEQYF

J gene: TRBJ2-2
V gene: TRBV5-4
D gene: -
clone size: -
CDR3 DNA: TGTGCCAGCGGGCAGACGGTCTCCGGGGAGCTGTTTTTT
CDR3 protein: CASGQTVSGELFF

J gene: TRBJ1-5
V gene: TRBV5-1
D gene: -
clone size: -
CDR3 DNA: TGCGCCAGAGTGACAGGATTTCGGAGTCAGCCCCAGCATTTT
CDR3 protein: CARVTGFRSQPQHF

J gene: TRBJ1-1
V gene: TRBV19
D gene: -
clone size: -
CDR3 DNA: TGTGCCAGTAGTCACCCAGGGAGGTCGAACACTGAAGCTTTCTTT
CDR3 protein: CASSHPGRSNTEAFF

J gene: TRBJ2-2
V gene: TRBV19
D gene: -
clone size: -
CDR3 DNA: TGTGCCAGTAGTATGAGGGAAAGAGGGGAGCTGTTTTTT
CDR3 protein: CASSMRERGELFF

J gene: TRBJ1-5
V gene: TRBV27
D gene: -
clone size: -
CDR3 DNA: TGTGCCAGCAGACCGGGGGGGACGACGGGCCAGCCCCAGCATTTT
CDR3 protein: CASRPGGTTGQPQHF

J gene: TRBJ2-5
V gene: TRBV19
D gene: TRBD2
clone size: -
CDR3 DNA: TGTGCCAGTAGTTCGTGGGAGGGCCCCGGGAGGACCCAGTACTTC
CDR3 protein: CASSSWEGPGRTQYF

J gene: TRBJ2-3
V gene: TRBV7-6
D gene: -
clone size: -
CDR3 DNA: TGTGCCAGCAGAGACCCCTGGACCGCGGATACGCAGTATTTT
CDR3 protein: CASRDPWTADTQYF

J gene: TRBJ2-5
V gene: TRBV11-3
D gene: -
clone size: -
CDR3 DNA: TGTGCCAGCAGCGAGAATCAAGAGACCCAGTACTTC
CDR3 protein: CASSENQETQYF

J gene: TRBJ1-3
V gene: TRBV5-4
D gene: -
clone size: -
CDR3 DNA: TGTGCCAGCAGCAGTAACAGGGGAAACACCATATATTTT
CDR3 protein: CASSSNRGNTIYF

J gene: TRBJ2-7
V gene: TRBV9
D gene: -
clone size: -
CDR3 DNA: TGTGCCAGCAGCGGATCTGGCGGGGAGGTCCAGCAGTACTTC
CDR3 protein: CASSGSGGEVQQYF

J gene: TRBJ1-1
V gene: TRBV18
D gene: -
clone size: once
CDR3 DNA: TGTGCCAGCTCACCCCAGGCGGGTGAAGCTTTCTTT
CDR3 protein: CASSPQAGEAFF

J gene: TRBJ2-7
V gene: TRBV5-6
D gene: TRBD1
clone size: -
CDR3 DNA: TGTGCCAGCAGCTTAGGACAGGGAGTTCCCTACGAGCAGTACTTC
CDR3 protein: CASSLGQGVPYEQYF

J gene: TRBJ2-1
V gene: TRBV6-5
D gene: -
clone size: -
CDR3 DNA: TGTGCCAGCAGTTACTCGGGTACCTCCTACAATGAGCAGTTCTTC
CDR3 protein: CASSYSGTSYNEQFF

J gene: TRBJ2-3
V gene: TRBV7-8
D gene: -
clone size: -
CDR3 DNA: TGTGCCAGCAGCTTTTCCGAGTCAGATACGCAGTATTTT
CDR3 protein: CASSFSESDTQYF

J gene: TRBJ2-7
V gene: TRBV19
D gene: -
clone size: -
CDR3 DNA: TGTGCCAGTAGTATTTCAGGGCCCTACGAGCAGTACTTC
CDR3 protein: CASSISGPYEQYF

J gene: TRBJ1-2
V gene: TRBV27
D gene: -
clone size: -
CDR3 DNA: TGTGCCAGCAGTTTATCTACCCTGACAAATGGCTACACCTTC
CDR3 protein: CASSLSTLTNGYTF

J gene: TRBJ1-5
V gene: TRBV28
D gene: -
clone size: once
CDR3 DNA: TGTGCCAGCAGTGTACAGGATCGGGATCAGCCCCAGCATTTT
CDR3 protein: CASSVQDRDQPQHF

J gene: TRBJ2-1
V gene: TRBV5-1
D gene: TRBD2
clone size: -
CDR3 DNA: TGCGCCAGCAGCGGAGCCCTAGCGGGAGGGACAAATGAGCAGTTCTTC
CDR3 protein: CASSGALAGGTNEQFF

J gene: TRBJ2-2
V gene: TRBV9
D gene: -
clone size: -
CDR3 DNA: TGTGCCAGCAGCGTAGAGGGGGTCGGTACCGGGGAGCTGTTTTTT
CDR3 protein: CASSVEGVGTGELFF

J gene: TRBJ2-3
V gene: TRBV19
D gene: -
clone size: -
CDR3 DNA: TGTGCCAGTAGTATAGATGATACGCAGTATTTT
CDR3 protein: CASSIDDTQYF

J gene: TRBJ2-7
V gene: TRBV28
D gene: TRBD1
clone size: -
CDR3 DNA: TGTGCCAGCAATACCCGGGACAGGGATTCCTACGAGCAGTACTTC
CDR3 protein: CASNTRDRDSYEQYF

J gene: TRBJ2-2
V gene: TRBV6-1
D gene: TRBD2
clone size: -
CDR3 DNA: TGTGCCAGCAGTGATCCCTCCTGGACTAGCGGGATCAGAACCGGGGAGCTGTTTTTT
CDR3 protein: CASSDPSWTSGIRTGELFF

J gene: TRBJ1-2
V gene: TRBV7-8
D gene: -
clone size: -
CDR3 DNA: TGTGCCAGCAGCCCCCGCGGCTACACCTTC
CDR3 protein: CASSPRGYTF

J gene: TRBJ2-1
V gene: TRBV4-1
D gene: TRBD2
clone size: -
CDR3 DNA: TGCGCCAGCAGCCAAGGACTAGCGGGGCGCTACAATGAGCAGTTCTTC
CDR3 protein: CASSQGLAGRYNEQFF

J gene: TRBJ1-2
V gene: TRBV6-6
D gene: TRBD1
clone size: -
CDR3 DNA: TGTGCCAGCAAGGACAGGGCGTCTAACTATGGCTACACCTTC
CDR3 protein: CASKDRASNYGYTF

J gene: TRBJ1-5
V gene: TRBV5-6
D gene: -
clone size: -
CDR3 DNA: TGTGCCAGCAGCTTGTACTGGGTCAATCAGCCCCAGCATTTT
CDR3 protein: CASSLYWVNQPQHF

J gene: TRBJ1-2
V gene: TRBV30
D gene: TRBD1
clone size: -
CDR3 DNA: TGTGCCTGGCGGGACAGGGAGCGGGGCTACACCTTC
CDR3 protein: CAWRDRERGYTF